This T cell receptor (beta chain) was sequenced for a study of T-cell memory formation after mild COVID-19. Looking at the study overall: TCR clusters showed largely donor specificity. Study outcomes and limitations: A balance of CD4 and CD8 characterized clones contracting day 15 to 85, whereas later expanders leaned CD4+.

TCRdb processed the 5' RACE reads anew with MiXCR; each CDR3 protein has one entry. The top ten clones hold around 12% of a sample with about 620,000 distinct CDR3 sequences, 15% to 20% of them seen once. V shed 3 bases and J 6 bases; nucleotides not matched to a gene: 16. This CDR3 spans 18 amino acids. Germline CDR1 and CDR2: LGHNT and FRNRAP. As regards this clonotype: Antigen specificity is unknown.

The chain uses TRBV12-5 and TRBJ2-1; 8 bases align to TRBD2. Sample: PBMCs or a T cell subset sorted from them (not recorded which). This TCR was sampled from an adult woman who had mild COVID-19 (a few samples of this study predate the infection). Cell type and time point are not known. The CDR3 region has the DNA TGTGCTAGTGGTTTATTCGGGCTAGCGGGCGTCCCCTCCAATGAGCAGTTCTTC. This encodes CASGLFGLAGVPSNEQFF.